This entry lists 24 T cell receptor beta chains sequenced from one sample in a study of T cell repertoires in cytomegalovirus infection. TCRdb analysed the reads with MiXCR anew, one entry per CDR3 protein. Of roughly 320,000 distinct CDR3 sequences listed, around a tenth are singletons. Sequencing input: PBMCs. The receptors were gathered from a human donor in good health (CMV status not recorded). Some clones in this sample may be carry-over from other donors' samples.

This clonotype was counted ten times or more. The chain joins TRBV19 to TRBJ1-2; D not certain. This CDR3 is 15 amino acids long. V lost 9 bases and J 5 bases, leaving 22 bases between the germline ends. Per germline, CDR1 LNHDA and CDR2 SQIVND (reference sequence). The CDR3 is CASSPRGRVEYGYTF. The CDR3 DNA is TGTGCCAGCTCGCCTCGTGGCCGGGTCGAATATGGCTACACCTTC.

Only a few counts were recorded for this clonotype. The rearrangement links TRBV20-1 to TRBJ1-1; possibly TRBD1 for D (5 bases). Trimming left V 0 bases short and J 0 bases short, with 8 bases between. Germline V lookup: CDR1 DFQATT, CDR2 SNEGSKA (reference sequence). The CDR3 has 14 amino acids. CDR3 protein: CSARDEDMNTEAFF. The CDR3 DNA sequence: TGCAGTGCTAGAGATGAGGACATGAACACTGAAGCTTTCTTT.

Note on this clonotype: It may be a read error: a sequence one base away is much more abundant. This chain uses TRBV7-9 with TRBJ2-1; 11 nucleotides match TRBD2. With V trimmed by 4 bases and J by 9 bases, 8 bases remained unmatched. Germline loops: CDR1 SEHNR, CDR2 FQNEAQ (reference sequence). The CDR3 has 15 amino acids. CDR3 sequence (DNA): TGTGCCAGCAGCTCCCCGACTAGCGGGAAAAGTGAGCAGTTCTTC. This translates into CASSSPTSGKSEQFF.

The chain recombines TRBV11-3 with TRBJ2-1; D not resolved. V shed 0 bases and J shed 6 bases, with 15 bases lying between them. This CDR3 is built from 16 residues. The V gene's germline CDR1 is SGHNT and CDR2 YENEEA. In DNA form, the CDR3 reads TGTGCCAGCAGCTTAGATCGGACCCAGGACCCCAATGAGCAGTTCTTC. Translated: CASSLDRTQDPNEQFF.

The chain is built from TRBV12-3 or TRBV12-4 and TRBJ2-2, with TRBD1 identical over 8 bases. V trimming: 6 bases; J trimming: 4 bases; junction bases outside the gene matches: 7. This CDR3 is built from 15 residues. CDR3 in amino acids: CASRTTGVGTGELFF. The DNA for the CDR3 is TGTGCCAGCAGGACGACAGGGGTGGGCACCGGGGAGCTGTTTTTT.

There are a few counts of this clonotype. The V and J genes are TRBV7-3 and TRBJ2-2, with D hard to call. Deletions cut 5 bases from V and 4 bases from J, with 8 bases between. CDR1 is SGHTA and CDR2 is FQGTGA in the germline V gene. The CDR3 spans 13 residues. The CDR3 bases are TGTGCCAGCAGCATGACAACCACCGGGGAGCTGTTTTTT. This translates into CASSMTTTGELFF.

In the case of this clonotype: Being one base from a much bigger clone, this may be a read error. As the CDR3 is not closed by the conserved phenylalanine or tryptophan, this likely results from a read error. The chain employs TRBV12-3 or TRBV12-4 and TRBJ2-1; 12 bases match TRBD2. V lost 7 bases, J lost 2 bases, and 6 bases stayed unmatched. The CDR3 sequence is 16 residues long. The CDR3 reads CASTRLAGETYNEQFI. The DNA of the CDR3 is TGTGCCAGCACCAGACTAGCGGGAGAGACCTACAATGAGCAGTTCATC.

The genes are TRBV29-1 and TRBJ2-7, with 13 bases that match TRBD2. The V and J ends lost 6 bases and 3 bases, in that order; junction bases with no gene match: 5. The CDR3 extends over 14 amino acids. CDR1 and CDR2 (germline): SQVTM, ANQGSEA. The CDR3 DNA sequence: TGCAGCGTCCACCGGACTAGCGGGAGCTACGAGCAGTACTTC. Its protein product is CSVHRTSGSYEQYF.

This clonotype was recorded at least ten times. The chain carries TRBV25-1 and TRBJ1-1; the D is unclear. The germline V and J ends were trimmed by 3 bases and 11 bases, with 10 bases remaining between them. The CDR3 sequence is 11 residues long. Germline V gives CDR1 MGHDK, CDR2 SYGVNS. CDR3 region: CASSDGLWAFF. CDR3 nucleotide sequence: TGTGCCAGCAGTGACGGACTTTGGGCTTTCTTT.

This clonotype was seen many times. V and J are TRBV12-3 or TRBV12-4 and TRBJ2-1; 8 bases are shared with TRBD2. CDR3 length: 11 amino acids. V lost 1 base to trimming and J lost 15 bases; unmatched junction nucleotides: 2. For the CDR3, the DNA is TGTGCCAGCAGTTTAGGGACTAGCTGGTTCTTC. This sequence encodes CASSLGTSWFF.

This clonotype was detected only once. One base away lies a much larger clone, so this may be a sequencing read error. The chain has TRBV27 and TRBJ2-7; the D gene is possibly TRBD1 (6 bases). Trimming stripped 0 bases from V and 3 bases from J, with 9 bases between. Germline CDR1 MNHEY, CDR2 SMNVEV (reference sequence). The CDR3 has 14 amino acids. CDR3 region: CASSLSKQGYEQYF. The DNA for the CDR3 is TGTGCCAGCAGTTTATCGAAACAGGGCTACGAGCAGTACTTC.

Here the CDR3 reads CASSSDQFGAQYF. CDR3 nucleotides: TGTGCCAGCAGCTCGGATCAGTTCGGTGCGCAGTATTTT. V and J are TRBV7-6 and TRBJ2-3; D remains unclear. This CDR3 is 13 amino acids long. CDR1 and CDR2 (germline): SGHVS, FNYEAQ. V gave up 4 bases and J gave up 10 bases, with 15 bases separating them.

The chain recombines TRBV7-9 with TRBJ1-5, with a weak D call TRBD1 (5 bases). V was trimmed by 2 bases and J by 6 bases, leaving 14 bases between them. This CDR3 spans 15 amino acids. Germline V lookup: CDR1 SEHNR, CDR2 FQNEAQ (reference sequence). CDR3: CASSLSGGLSQPQHF. In DNA, the CDR3 is TGTGCCAGCAGCTTATCGGGGGGTTTGAGTCAGCCCCAGCATTTT.

This clonotype was picked up many times. V usage is TRBV7-3 and J usage is TRBJ2-3; possible D gene TRBD2, 5 bases. The germline V and J ends were trimmed by 5 bases and 3 bases, with 18 bases remaining between them. The CDR3 contains 16 residues. Looked up from germline, CDR1 is SGHTA and CDR2 is FQGTGA. CDR3 loop: CASSRGGLLGTDTQYF. The CDR3, as DNA: TGTGCCAGCAGCCGAGGCGGACTCTTAGGGACAGATACGCAGTATTTT.

This clonotype came up many times. The V gene is TRBV12-3 or TRBV12-4, the J gene TRBJ2-2, with 15 bases that match TRBD2. The length of the CDR3 is 23 residues. The V and J ends lost 6 bases and 5 bases, in that order; junction bases with no gene match: 25. DNA of the CDR3: TGTGCCAGCAGCCTCACAGGGGTCAACTTCGGACTAGCGGGAGGGCCGTGGACCGGGGAGCTGTTTTTT. As protein: CASSLTGVNFGLAGGPWTGELFF.

This clonotype occurred a few times. This sequence joins TRBV18 and TRBJ1-3; unclear D gene. The CDR3 is 16 amino acids. Germline CDR1 reads KGHSH; CDR2 reads LQKENI. V shed 4 bases and J shed 0 bases, with 13 bases lying between them. This CDR3 is CASSLQEILSGNTIYF. CDR3 sequence (DNA): TGTGCCAGCTCACTTCAAGAGATCCTCTCTGGAAACACCATATATTTT. Looking up the rest from reference TRBV18 and TRBJ1-3 gives the full variable domain: NAGVMQNPRHLVRRRGQEARLRCSPMKGHSHVYWYRQLPEEGLKFMVYLQKENIIDESGMPKERFSAEFPKEGPSILRIQQVVRGDSAAYFCASSLQEILSGNTIYFGEGSWLTVV.

This clonotype was counted many times. V usage is TRBV7-8 and J usage is TRBJ2-7; D not resolved. Trimming left V 5 bases short and J 4 bases short, with 9 bases between. This CDR3 spans 12 amino acids. CDR1 is SGHVS, CDR2 FQNEAQ, per germline. The CDR3 is CASSTSRYEQYF. The CDR3 DNA sequence: TGTGCCAGCAGCACGTCTAGGTACGAGCAGTACTTC. Full variable domain (remainder filled in from reference TRBV7-8 and TRBJ2-7): GAGVSQSPRYKVAKRGQDVALRCDPISGHVSLFWYQQALGQGPEFLTYFQNEAQLDKSGLPSDRFFAERPEGSVSTLKIQRTQQEDSAVYLCASSTSRYEQYFGPGTRLTVT.

This clonotype showed up just a few times. The chain links TRBV7-9 to TRBJ1-1, with D hard to call. This CDR3 comprises 12 residues. Between the trimmed V and J ends, which lost 5 bases and 9 bases, there was a span of 13 bases. CDR1 is SEHNR and CDR2 is FQNEAQ in the germline V gene (reference sequence). The CDR3 protein is CASSAGGNQAFF. The CDR3, as DNA: TGTGCCAGCAGCGCAGGAGGTAACCAAGCTTTCTTT. Supplemented by reference TRBV7-9 and TRBJ1-1, the full variable domain reads DTGVSQNPRHKITKRGQNVTFRCDPISEHNRLYWYRQTLGQGPEFLTYFQNEAQLEKSRLLSDRFSAERPKGSFSTLEIQRTEQGDSAMYLCASSAGGNQAFFGQGTRLTVV.

This clonotype was observed a few times. The genes are TRBV6-1 and TRBJ1-1, with unresolved D. The CDR3 is 14 amino acids. Germline CDR1 MNHNS, CDR2 SASEGT. Trimming took 6 bases from V and 2 from J, leaving 13 bases between them. This CDR3 is CASSHPSLNTEAFF. The CDR3 DNA reads TGTGCCAGCAGCCACCCGTCCCTTAACACTGAAGCTTTCTTT.

This clonotype came up a few times. This chain uses TRBV5-1 with TRBJ1-1; D remains unclear. V was clipped by 2 bases and J by 1 base, with 9 bases between them. The germline CDR1 and CDR2 sequences are SGHRS and YFSETQ. The CDR3 extends over 14 amino acids. Here the CDR3 reads CASSFANKNTEAFF. CDR3 DNA: TGCGCCAGCAGCTTCGCGAATAAGAACACTGAAGCTTTCTTT.

This clonotype was seen repeatedly, ten times or more. The CDR3: CASSYTTPTNEKLFF. The CDR3 coding sequence is TGTGCCAGCAGTTACACAACGCCAACTAATGAAAAACTGTTTTTT. The V call is TRBV6-5, the J call TRBJ1-4; D ambiguous. CDR1 and CDR2 from the germline V gene are MNHEY and SVGAGI. Between the trimmed V and J ends, which lost 2 bases and 0 bases, there was a span of 7 bases. The CDR3 loop spans 15 amino acids.

This clonotype has at least ten counts. The V and J genes are TRBV7-2 and TRBJ2-1; D gene unclear. Per the germline V gene, CDR1 is SGHTA and CDR2 is FQGNSA. Trimming took off 3 bases at V and 4 bases at J, with 7 bases between the two ends. The CDR3 covers 13 residues. CDR3 nucleotides: TGTGCCAGCAGCTTGCACGTTTACAATGAGCAGTTCTTC. Translation gives CASSLHVYNEQFF.

A few counts support this clonotype. This chain joins TRBV15 and TRBJ1-3; D unclear. The V end was cut by 9 bases, the J end by 0 bases, with 12 bases between. CDR3 size: 14 residues. CDR1 is LNHNV and CDR2 is YYDKDF in the germline V gene (reference sequence). The CDR3 is CATWEASSGNTIYF. The CDR3 DNA reads TGTGCCACGTGGGAGGCGAGCTCTGGAAACACCATATATTTT. Full variable domain (rest looked up from reference TRBV15 and TRBJ1-3): DAMVIQNPRYQVTQFGKPVTLSCSQTLNHNVMYWYQQKSSQAPKLLFHYYDKDFNNEADTPDNFQSRRPNTSFCFLDIRSPGLGDTAMYLCATWEASSGNTIYFGEGSWLTVV.

The J gene is TRBJ2-7, the V gene TRBV6-2 or TRBV6-3; D is possibly TRBD1 (6 bases). This CDR3 region has 14 residues. Trimming pared 5 bases from V and 6 bases from J, leaving 17 bases between. Per the germline V gene, CDR1 is MNHEY and CDR2 is SVGEGT. CDR3 DNA: TGTGCCAGCAGTCAAACGTACAGGGTCTCCGAGCAGTACTTC. Translation: CASSQTYRVSEQYF.